Below are 14 T cell receptor beta chains sequenced from a single sample in a study of cytomegalovirus exposure and HLA in healthy donors (dated by TCRdb to 2015 to 2018). The library was obtained by the immunoSEQ multiplex PCR assay. A mixture of 60 forward primers for TCR Vbeta segments and 13 reverse primers for TCR Jbeta segments was used in the multiplex PCR. TCRdb mirrors the immuneACCESS table, restricted to in-frame sequences. Some clones are absent from its copies; in checked studies, under half trace to an unresolved V gene, and the reason for the others is unknown. This sample is represented by 150,000 to 200,000 clones; around 75% of them were singletons. The ten largest clones represent 1.5% to 2% of the sample. Specimen: PBMCs. These TCRs come from a woman between 45 and 60 years old in good health and CMV-seronegative.

The DNA for the CDR3 is TGCGCCAGCAGCCAAGGGCGGGCCGGGGAGCTGTTTTTT. Protein: CASSQGRAGELFF. The rearrangement uses TRBV4-3 and TRBJ2-2, with D possibly being TRBD2 (5 bases). The length of the CDR3 is 13 residues. V dropped 1 base and J dropped 6 bases, with 6 bases sitting between them. The germline CDR1 and CDR2 sequences are LGHNA and YSLEER.

The chain is built from TRBV15 and TRBJ2-3; TRBD2 aligns across 13 bases. V shed 1 base and J 2 bases; nucleotides not matched to a gene: 9. The CDR3 is 19 residues long. CDR1 and CDR2 (germline): LNHNV, YYDKDF (reference sequence). The CDR3 protein is CATSRGRLAGGFVTDTQYF. CDR3 nucleotide sequence: TGTGCCACCAGCAGAGGGAGACTAGCGGGGGGATTCGTCACAGATACGCAGTATTTT.

CDR3 bases: TGTGCCAGCAGCCCGGACACCGACACTGAAGCTTTCTTT. Protein: CASSPDTDTEAFF. This chain links TRBV6-5 with TRBJ1-1; D perhaps matches TRBD1 (5 bases). The germline V and J ends were trimmed by 6 bases and 3 bases, with 11 bases remaining between them. Germline V lookup: CDR1 MNHEY, CDR2 SVGAGI. CDR3 size: 13 residues.

The chain joins TRBV6-6 to TRBJ1-5, with no clear D. The V end lost 7 bases, the J end lost 0 bases, and 16 bases lay between the germline ends. The length of the CDR3 is 16 residues. CDR1 MNHNY and CDR2 SVGAGI come from the germline V gene (reference sequence). The CDR3 protein is CASMARHIYSNQPQHF. DNA of the CDR3: TGTGCCAGCATGGCCCGACACATATATAGCAATCAGCCCCAGCATTTT.

The chain has TRBV7-2 and TRBJ2-3; D ambiguous. The germline V gene encodes CDR1 SGHTA and CDR2 FQGNSA. V lost 7 bases to trimming and J lost 5 bases, with 7 bases between them. This CDR3 spans 11 amino acids. The CDR3 loop is CASTRGDTQYF. CDR3 nucleotides: TGTGCCAGCACACGAGGAGATACGCAGTATTTT.

The CDR3 loop is CASSLSGANVLTF. The CDR3 nucleotides read TGTGCCAGCAGCCTTTCTGGGGCCAACGTCCTGACTTTC. The rearrangement uses TRBV6-1 and TRBJ2-6; no firm D call. This CDR3 spans 13 amino acids. Germline values: CDR1 MNHNS, CDR2 SASEGT. Trimming removed 6 bases at V and 1 base at J, with 4 bases between.

The V and J genes are TRBV5-1 and TRBJ2-3; TRBD2 is a possible D gene (5 bases). The V gene's germline CDR1 is SGHRS and CDR2 YFSETQ. V lost 4 bases, J lost 3 bases, and 24 bases lay in between. This CDR3 has 18 residues. CDR3 residues: CASSLGLGGPRGTDTQYF. The CDR3 DNA sequence: TGCGCCAGCAGCCTGGGATTGGGCGGCCCCCGAGGGACAGATACGCAGTATTTT.

The V call is TRBV4-3, the J call TRBJ2-3; 9 nucleotides align to TRBD2. CDR3 size: 17 residues. Trimming at V came to 3 bases and at J to 5 bases, leaving 12 bases not matched to a gene. Germline V gives CDR1 LGHNA, CDR2 YSLEER. The CDR3 region is CASSHTAGGPGRDTQYF. Written as DNA, the CDR3 is TGCGCCAGCAGCCACACAGCGGGAGGCCCGGGGAGAGATACGCAGTATTTT.

This sequence joins TRBV5-1 and TRBJ2-7, with TRBD1 matching over 9 bases. The CDR3 is 14 residues long. Germline V lookup: CDR1 SGHRS, CDR2 YFSETQ. Trimming cost V 2 bases and J 6 bases; bases outside gene matches: 6. The CDR3 is CASSFRGQGAEQYF. CDR3 coding DNA: TGCGCCAGCAGCTTCAGGGGACAGGGAGCCGAGCAGTACTTC.

This chain links TRBV21-1 with TRBJ2-5; the table's D gene call, TRBD1, was not cross checked with the DNA. TRBV21-1 is a listed pseudogene. The CDR3 length is 15 residues. CDR3 in amino acids: CASPRRDRGQETQYF. As DNA, the CDR3 is TGTGCCAGCCCCAGGCGGGACAGGGGACAAGAGACCCAGTACTTC.

The genes are TRBV5-1 and TRBJ2-3; 14 nucleotides line up with TRBD2. The CDR3 loop spans 21 amino acids. CDR1 is SGHRS, CDR2 YFSETQ, per germline. V lost 0 bases, J lost 2 bases, and 14 bases stayed unmatched. DNA of the CDR3: TGCGCCAGCAGCTTGGATGGTTGGGGACTAGCGGGGGCCCCCCCCACAGATACGCAGTATTTT. This translates into CASSLDGWGLAGAPPTDTQYF.

This CDR3 is CASSRTTVMNTEAFF. The CDR3 bases are TGTGCCAGCAGCCGGACGACAGTCATGAACACTGAAGCTTTCTTT. V and J are TRBV7-6 and TRBJ1-1; D is possibly TRBD1 (5 bases). Germline assignment: CDR1 SGHVS and CDR2 FNYEAQ. The V and J ends lost 5 bases and 0 bases respectively, with 13 bases between them. This CDR3 is built from 15 residues.

V is TRBV25-1 and J is TRBJ1-6; D is perhaps TRBD1 (6 bases). V lost 3 bases, J lost 8 bases, and 17 bases lay in between. Germline CDR1 is MGHDK and CDR2 is SYGVNS. The CDR3 sequence is 16 residues long. The CDR3 region is CASSDYPGTPYSPLHF. In nucleotides, the CDR3 is TGTGCCAGCAGTGATTACCCCGGGACACCTTATTCACCCCTCCACTTT.

The rearrangement uses TRBV27 and TRBJ2-1, with TRBD1 matching over 9 bases. CDR1 and CDR2 from the germline V gene are MNHEY and SMNVEV (reference sequence). V was clipped by 8 bases and J by 2 bases; unmatched bases: 1. This CDR3 spans 13 amino acids. CDR3 DNA: TGTGCCAGCGGACAGGGGCCCTACAATGAGCAGTTCTTC. Protein product: CASGQGPYNEQFF.